This entry features one T cell receptor (beta chain) sequence. Profiling relied on immunoSEQ multiplex PCR, and the TCRdb table lists in-frame clones only, not all of them. The repertoire holds 85,000 to 90,000 clones, with about 94% as singletons. The data originate from a study of OX40 agonist ivuxolimab in advanced cancers. Whole-study context: Every 2 weeks, patients received ivuxolimab intravenously, dosed at 0.01 to 10 mg/kg.

The CDR3 runs to 14 residues. The ends were cut back, 0 bases at V and 2 bases at J, with 8 bases in the middle. CDR1 is ENHRY and CDR2 is SYGVKD in the germline V gene. The sequence derives from an adult with an advanced solid tumor such as melanoma, head and neck, liver or kidney cancer. Sequences were derived from CD4+ or CD8+ T cells sorted from blood, sampled in a trial of the OX40 agonist ivuxolimab. The gene calls are TRBV10-3 and TRBJ2-7; the D gene is possibly TRBD2 (5 bases). The CDR3 protein is CAISESTLAYEQYF. Written as DNA, the CDR3 is TGTGCCATCAGTGAGTCGACACTAGCCTACGAGCAGTACTTC.